Listed below are T cell receptor beta chains from one sample, sequenced in a study of cytomegalovirus exposure and HLA in healthy donors. This table comes from immunoSEQ multiplex PCR, and its TCRdb copy is limited to in-frame clones, with some not included. The sample shows 200,000 or so clones, around 80% of them seen only once. Sequencing was done on a sample of PBMCs. The receptors originated from a boy younger than 10 in good health and CMV-seronegative. CDR3s include the opening cysteine and the closing phenylalanine or tryptophan. A D gene is named only where the DNA matches it firmly. Part of the rows lack a size; the others show once, few, many or a class for expanded clones.

>TRBD1|few|TRBJ2-7|TRBV27
TGTGCCAGCGGGACAGGGCCTTCCTACGAGCAGTACTTC
CASGTGPSYEQYF
>TRBD1|NA|TRBJ2-5|TRBV7-8
TGTGCCAGCAGCTTAAGGACAGGGGGAGGTGAGACCCAGTACTTC
CASSLRTGGGETQYF
>TRBD1|NA|TRBJ1-1|TRBV19
TGTGCCAGTAGTACGGACAGGGGGACTGAAGCTTTCTTT
CASSTDRGTEAFF
>NA|once|TRBJ2-3|TRBV4-2
TGTGCCAGCAGCCAAGATCTCTCGGGGTGGGGGGGCACAGATACGCAGTATTTT
CASSQDLSGWGGTDTQYF
>NA|few|TRBJ1-1|TRBV5-6
TGTGCCAGCAGCCGACGACAGGCCCTCAACACTGAAGCTTTCTTT
CASSRRQALNTEAFF
>NA|NA|TRBJ2-7|TRBV11-2
TGTGCCAGCAGCCTAACCTACGAGCAGTACTTC
CASSLTYEQYF
>TRBD2|NA|TRBJ2-7|TRBV4-1
TGCGCCAGCAGCCAATCCGGACTAGCGCCCTTCGAGGACGAGCAGTACTTC
CASSQSGLAPFEDEQYF
>NA|NA|TRBJ1-5|TRBV6-5
TGTGCCAGCAGTTACTCCTATAGAGGCGGACAGCCCCAGCATTTT
CASSYSYRGGQPQHF
>TRBD1|once|TRBJ2-2|TRBV5-8
TGTGCCAGCAGCCGACAGGGGTTGAACACCGGGGAGCTGTTTTTT
CASSRQGLNTGELFF
>NA|NA|TRBJ1-2|TRBV7-2
TGTGCCAGCAGCGCAGGGATGCAAGGCTACACCTTC
CASSAGMQGYTF
>NA|NA|TRBJ1-6|TRBV6-5
TGTGCCAGCAGTTACCGGACCGGGACAAATAATTCACCCCTCCACTTT
CASSYRTGTNNSPLHF
>TRBD1|NA|TRBJ1-6|TRBV4-1
TGCGCCAGCAGCCAAGCAACAGGGGCTAATTCACCCCTCCACTTT
CASSQATGANSPLHF
>NA|NA|TRBJ2-2|TRBV6-1
TGTGCCAGCAGTGAACTGGCCCGGGTCGGGGAGCTGTTTTTT
CASSELARVGELFF
>NA|NA|TRBJ2-1|TRBV7-2
TGTGCCAGCAGTCGGGACTCCAGAAGCTCCTACAATGAGCAGTTCTTC
CASSRDSRSSYNEQFF
>TRBD1|NA|TRBJ2-1|TRBV19
TGTGCCAGTAGTGGACAGGGGGCAGGGGAGCAGTTCTTC
CASSGQGAGEQFF
>NA|NA|TRBJ2-1|TRBV10-2
TGCGCCAGCAGTGAGGGAACCGAACTATACAATGAGCAGTTCTTC
CASSEGTELYNEQFF
>TRBD2|NA|TRBJ2-1|TRBV5-1
TGCGCCAGCAGCCCACGGGGGGGAAGCTCCTACAATGAGCAGTTCTTC
CASSPRGGSSYNEQFF
>TRBD1|NA|TRBJ2-5|TRBV7-2
TGTGCCAGCAGCCCTCGGACAGGGAGGGAGACCCAGTACTTC
CASSPRTGRETQYF
>NA|NA|TRBJ2-5|TRBV30
TGTGCCTGGAGTTCGTCAGAGGAGCAGTACTTC
CAWSSSEEQYF
>TRBD1|NA|TRBJ2-2|TRBV6-1
TGTGCCAGCACCGGACAGGGCTCGAACACCGGGGAGCTGTTTTTT
CASTGQGSNTGELFF
>NA|NA|TRBJ1-1|TRBV7-6
TGTGCCAGCAGCCCTGGACAGTCTGAAGCTTTCTTT
CASSPGQSEAFF
>NA|NA|TRBJ2-3|TRBV29-1
TGCAGCGTCTCTATAGCCACGTCGTTGTCAGATACGCAGTATTTT
CSVSIATSLSDTQYF
>NA|NA|TRBJ2-2|TRBV25-1
TGTGCCAGCAGTGATCGGGACTCGAGTTTTCCCGGGGAGCTGTTTTTT
CASSDRDSSFPGELFF
>TRBD1|NA|TRBJ1-2|TRBV12-5
TGTGCTAGTGGTTTGATGACAGGGGGGTATGGCTACACCTTC
CASGLMTGGYGYTF